The clone carrying this T cell receptor (beta chain) was recorded a few times. TCRdb reprocessed the RACE reads via MiXCR and lists one record per CDR3 protein. This sample has some 93,000 distinct CDR3 sequences, with about 8.7% found just once. Stated time point: healthy volunteer bleed at 2 weeks. Sequencing started from total RNA isolated from unfractionated whole blood. The data are from a study of human T cells and chemical hapten exposure. Per germline, CDR1 MDHEN and CDR2 SYDVKM. Trimming stripped 8 bases from V and 1 base from J, with 18 bases between. This CDR3 has 16 amino acids. This TCR was recovered from a female donor in good health. Some clones in this sample may be carry-over from other donors' samples. This sequence joins TRBV28 and TRBJ2-1; D may correspond to TRBD1 or TRBD2 (5 bases each). Sequencing input: whole blood. CDR3 bases: TGTGCCAGCGAGGGGAGCCGAACCTCGTCCTACAATGAGCAGTTCTTC. Amino acid sequence: CASEGSRTSSYNEQFF.